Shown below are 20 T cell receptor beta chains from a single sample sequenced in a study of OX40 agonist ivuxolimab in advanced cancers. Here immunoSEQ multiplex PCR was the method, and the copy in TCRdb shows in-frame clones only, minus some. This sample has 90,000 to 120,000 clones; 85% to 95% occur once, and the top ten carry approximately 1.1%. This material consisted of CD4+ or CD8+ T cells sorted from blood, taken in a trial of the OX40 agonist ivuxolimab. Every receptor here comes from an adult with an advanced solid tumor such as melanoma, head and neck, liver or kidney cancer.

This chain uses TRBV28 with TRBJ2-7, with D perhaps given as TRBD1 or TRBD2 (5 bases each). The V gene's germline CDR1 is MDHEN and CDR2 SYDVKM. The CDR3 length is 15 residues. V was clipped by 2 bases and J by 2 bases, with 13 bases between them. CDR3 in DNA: TGTGCCAGCAGTTTAGGGACCTTAGGGGCCTACGAGCAGTACTTC. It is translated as CASSLGTLGAYEQYF.

The CDR3 sequence is CASSPPDSLGGTDTQYF. DNA of the CDR3: TGTGCCAGCAGTCCCCCAGACTCCCTGGGCGGCACAGATACGCAGTATTTT. This chain joins TRBV28 and TRBJ2-3; D is undetermined. Germline V CDR1 and CDR2: MDHEN, SYDVKM. The CDR3 sequence is 17 residues long. V was shortened by 5 bases and J by 1 base, with 19 bases between the two germline ends.

CDR3 in amino acids: CASSLWEGYNEQFF. In nucleotides, the CDR3 is TGTGCCAGCAGTTTGTGGGAGGGCTACAATGAGCAGTTCTTC. This sequence joins TRBV27 and TRBJ2-1, with 7 bases fitting TRBD2. This CDR3 spans 14 amino acids. With 3 bases clipped from V and 3 bases from J, the junction kept 2 bases outside the gene matches. Germline CDR1 and CDR2: MNHEY and SMNVEV (reference sequence).

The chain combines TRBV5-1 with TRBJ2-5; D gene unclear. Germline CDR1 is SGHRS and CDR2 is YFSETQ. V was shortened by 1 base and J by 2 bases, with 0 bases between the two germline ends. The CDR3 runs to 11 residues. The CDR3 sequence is CASSLQETQYF. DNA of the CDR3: TGCGCCAGCAGCTTGCAAGAGACCCAGTACTTC.

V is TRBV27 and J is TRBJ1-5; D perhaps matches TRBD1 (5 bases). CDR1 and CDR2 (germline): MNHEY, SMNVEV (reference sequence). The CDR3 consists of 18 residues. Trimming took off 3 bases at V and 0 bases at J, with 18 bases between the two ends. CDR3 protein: CASSFSGTVELSNQPQHF. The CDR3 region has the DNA TGTGCCAGCAGTTTTTCCGGGACCGTTGAGCTTAGCAATCAGCCCCAGCATTTT.

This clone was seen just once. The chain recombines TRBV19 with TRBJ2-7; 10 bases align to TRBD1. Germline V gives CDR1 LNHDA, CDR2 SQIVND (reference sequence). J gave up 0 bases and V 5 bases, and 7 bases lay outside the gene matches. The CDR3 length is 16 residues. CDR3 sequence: CASSPGTGASSYEQYF. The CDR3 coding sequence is TGTGCCAGTAGTCCCGGGACAGGGGCCTCCTCCTACGAGCAGTACTTC.

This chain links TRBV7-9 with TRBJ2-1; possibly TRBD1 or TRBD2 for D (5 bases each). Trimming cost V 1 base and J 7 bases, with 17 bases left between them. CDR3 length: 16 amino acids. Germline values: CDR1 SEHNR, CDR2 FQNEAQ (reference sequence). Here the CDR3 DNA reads TGTGCCAGCAGCTTAGATGCGGGCGCAGGGTTAAATGAGCAGTTCTTC. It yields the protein CASSLDAGAGLNEQFF.

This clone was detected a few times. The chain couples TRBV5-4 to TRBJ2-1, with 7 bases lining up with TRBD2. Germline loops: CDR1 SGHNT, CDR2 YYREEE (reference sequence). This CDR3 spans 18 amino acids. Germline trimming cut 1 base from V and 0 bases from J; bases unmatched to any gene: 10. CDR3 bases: TGTGCCAGCAGCTTGCCGGCTAGCGGCACGAGCTCCTACAATGAGCAGTTCTTC. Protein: CASSLPASGTSSYNEQFF.

Written as DNA, the CDR3 is TGCGCCAGCAGCCAGCTGGTCAATAGCAATCAGCCCCAGCATTTT. It translates to CASSQLVNSNQPQHF. The chain employs TRBV4-1 and TRBJ1-5; D is ambiguous. The germline V gene has CDR1 MGHRA and CDR2 YSYEKL. The CDR3 has 15 amino acids. V dropped 3 bases and J dropped 0 bases, with 9 bases sitting between them.

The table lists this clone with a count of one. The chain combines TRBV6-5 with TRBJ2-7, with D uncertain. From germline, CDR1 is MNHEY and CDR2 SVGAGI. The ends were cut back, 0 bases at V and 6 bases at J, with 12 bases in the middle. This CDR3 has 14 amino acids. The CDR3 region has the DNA TGTGCCAGCAGTTACTCGATATATAGAGGCGAGCAGTACTTC. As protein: CASSYSIYRGEQYF.

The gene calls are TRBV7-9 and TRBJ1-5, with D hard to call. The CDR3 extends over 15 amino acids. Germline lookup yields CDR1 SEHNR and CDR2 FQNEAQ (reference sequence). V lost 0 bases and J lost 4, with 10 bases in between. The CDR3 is CASSLASDRNQPQHF. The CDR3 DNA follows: TGTGCCAGCAGCTTAGCGTCAGACCGAAATCAGCCCCAGCATTTT.

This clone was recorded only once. The chain's CDR3 is CASSLVPNNYGYTF. The DNA for the CDR3 is TGTGCCAGCAGCTTAGTGCCGAACAACTATGGCTACACCTTC. The chain uses TRBV7-9 and TRBJ1-2; D not certain. Between the trimmed V and J ends, which lost 1 base and 2 bases, there was a span of 8 bases. Germline CDR1 and CDR2: SEHNR and FQNEAQ (reference sequence). The CDR3 covers 14 residues.

In nucleotides, the CDR3 is TGTGCCAGCAGTTTGGTACATGAGCAGTTCTTC. Translating it yields CASSLVHEQFF. This sequence joins TRBV6-5 and TRBJ2-1, with D uncertain. Germline V gene lookup returns CDR1 MNHEY and CDR2 SVGAGI. Trimming removed 4 bases from V and 8 bases from J, with 6 bases in between. This CDR3 comprises 11 residues.

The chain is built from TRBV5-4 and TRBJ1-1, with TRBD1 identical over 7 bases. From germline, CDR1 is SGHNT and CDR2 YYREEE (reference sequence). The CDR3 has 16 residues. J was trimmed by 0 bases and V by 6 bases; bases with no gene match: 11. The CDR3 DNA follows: TGTGCCAGCAAAGAGGGACAGCCCCTGATGAACACTGAAGCTTTCTTT. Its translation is CASKEGQPLMNTEAFF.

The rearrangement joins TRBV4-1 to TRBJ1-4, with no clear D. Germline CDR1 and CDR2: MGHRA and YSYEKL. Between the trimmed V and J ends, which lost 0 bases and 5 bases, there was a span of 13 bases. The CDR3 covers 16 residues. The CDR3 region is CASSQDPRNLNEKLFF. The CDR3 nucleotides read TGCGCCAGCAGCCAAGATCCAAGGAATCTAAATGAAAAACTGTTTTTT.

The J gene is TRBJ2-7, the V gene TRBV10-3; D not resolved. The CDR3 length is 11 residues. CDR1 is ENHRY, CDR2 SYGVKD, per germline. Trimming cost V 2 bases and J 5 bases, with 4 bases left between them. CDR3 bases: TGTGCCATCAGTGAGGAAGACGAGCAGTACTTC. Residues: CAISEEDEQYF.

CDR3 in DNA: TGTGCCAGCAGCGAAAATCGAAACACCATATATTTT. This encodes CASSENRNTIYF. The chain uses TRBV7-8 and TRBJ1-3; D is unresolved. The CDR3 spans 12 residues. Trimming left V 5 bases short and J 5 bases short, with 7 bases between. The germline gives CDR1 SGHVS, CDR2 FQNEAQ.

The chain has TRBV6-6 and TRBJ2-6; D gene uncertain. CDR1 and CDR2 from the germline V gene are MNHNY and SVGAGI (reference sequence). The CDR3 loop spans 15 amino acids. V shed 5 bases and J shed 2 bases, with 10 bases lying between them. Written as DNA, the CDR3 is TGTGCCAGCAGTCCCCTCGGTGCTGGGGCCAACGTCCTGACTTTC. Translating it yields CASSPLGAGANVLTF.

CDR3 region: CASSSGRGQPQHF. In DNA, the CDR3 is TGTGCCAGCAGTTCGGGCAGGGGCCAGCCCCAGCATTTT. This sequence joins TRBV6-5 and TRBJ1-5; perhaps TRBD1 as D (6 bases). V lost 4 bases and J lost 7, with 11 bases in between. Germline V gives CDR1 MNHEY, CDR2 SVGAGI. The CDR3 has 13 amino acids.

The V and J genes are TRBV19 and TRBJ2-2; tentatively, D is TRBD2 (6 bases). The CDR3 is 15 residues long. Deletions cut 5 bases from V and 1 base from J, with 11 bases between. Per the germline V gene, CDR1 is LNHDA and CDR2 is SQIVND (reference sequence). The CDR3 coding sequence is TGTGCCAGTAGTGCGGGACTTCAGAACACCGGGGAGCTGTTTTTT. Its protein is CASSAGLQNTGELFF.